The TCR beta chain described here comes from a study of CD8 T cells in Susac syndrome. As regards this clonotype: Its antigen is still unknown.

The RNA, about 0.5 to 1 ug, was put through reverse transcription using random hexamers. The TCR beta CDR3 was amplified by immunoSEQ multiplex PCR across 54 Vbeta, 13 Jbeta. TCRdb independently ran MiXCR on the immunoSEQ multiplex PCR reads; one entry per CDR3 protein. The sample yields under 550,000 distinct CDR3 sequences, roughly 85% seen once. Study-wide results and caveats: In its TCR sequencing and HLA analysis, the study acknowledged that the number of individuals was relatively small.

CD8+ and CD4+ T cells circulating in blood were sequenced for TCR beta. The receptor was isolated from a human donor with multiple sclerosis. Sequencing was carried out using CD8+ T cells from PBMCs.

The CDR3 DNA reads as TGCGCCAGCAGCCGCCCGGGAGATGAGGCCCAGTACTTC. Its protein is CASSRPGDEAQYF. V usage is TRBV4-1 and J usage is TRBJ2-5; TRBD2 might be the D (6 bases). The CDR3 covers 13 residues. Trimming removed 4 bases from V and 9 bases from J, with 15 bases in between. Germline V gives CDR1 MGHRA, CDR2 YSYEKL.